The rows below give T cell receptor beta chains drawn from one sample of a study of regulatory dendritic cells for organ transplantation. Produced via immunoSEQ multiplex PCR; TCRdb's table is partial and in-frame only. The sample yields about 21,000 clones, over 75% seen once. These receptors are not linked to any known antigen. Sequencing input: naive CD4+ T cells from blood cultured with dendritic cells. These receptors were obtained from a human donor in good health. The conserved cysteine and the conserved F or W are not part of the CDR3 here. A row's size may be missing; if present it is once, few, many or a size class.

abundance: NA
j_gene: TRBJ2-5
v_gene: TRBV29-1
CDR3aa: SVAGTGGETQY

abundance: NA
j_gene: TRBJ2-7
v_gene: TRBV6-5
CDR3aa: ASSYSAGATYEQY

abundance: once
j_gene: TRBJ1-2
v_gene: TRBV7-9
CDR3aa: ASSPKAVNYGYT

abundance: NA
j_gene: TRBJ2-1
v_gene: TRBV7-6
CDR3aa: ASSLEQRLPQF

abundance: NA
j_gene: TRBJ1-1
v_gene: TRBV29-1
CDR3aa: SVLDSLNTEAF

abundance: NA
j_gene: TRBJ2-5
v_gene: TRBV19
CDR3aa: ASSITGGKTQY

abundance: NA
j_gene: TRBJ1-2
v_gene: TRBV18
CDR3aa: ASSPGSQGDYGYT

abundance: NA
j_gene: TRBJ1-5
v_gene: TRBV7-8
CDR3aa: ASSRWTGGRDQPQH

abundance: NA
j_gene: TRBJ1-4
v_gene: TRBV19
CDR3aa: ASTSPHRDPKLF

abundance: NA
j_gene: TRBJ2-1
v_gene: TRBV5-5
CDR3aa: ASSLGDSDYNEQF

abundance: once
j_gene: TRBJ2-7
v_gene: TRBV5-4
CDR3aa: ASSSGDGYEQY

abundance: few
j_gene: TRBJ2-2
v_gene: TRBV18
CDR3aa: ASSPHPPPGELF

abundance: NA
j_gene: TRBJ2-1
v_gene: TRBV27
CDR3aa: ASSFFGVTEQF

abundance: once
j_gene: TRBJ2-7
v_gene: TRBV6-1
CDR3aa: ASSGLAGTSLEQY

abundance: NA
j_gene: TRBJ2-2
v_gene: TRBV7-2
CDR3aa: ASSGRQGGTGELF

abundance: NA
j_gene: TRBJ1-4
v_gene: TRBV7-2
CDR3aa: ASSSAGKRIEKLF

abundance: NA
j_gene: TRBJ2-7
v_gene: TRBV6-6
CDR3aa: ASSMTSGIYAQY

abundance: NA
j_gene: TRBJ2-3
v_gene: TRBV7-3
CDR3aa: ASSFSYTDTQY

abundance: NA
j_gene: TRBJ1-2
v_gene: TRBV4-1
CDR3aa: ASSHVENGYT

abundance: NA
j_gene: TRBJ2-2
v_gene: TRBV7-2
CDR3aa: ASSSKGHVTGELF

abundance: NA
j_gene: TRBJ2-5
v_gene: TRBV19
CDR3aa: ASRSGTAQETQY

abundance: once
j_gene: TRBJ2-7
v_gene: TRBV5-1
CDR3aa: ASSLAGTYPLEQY